This entry lists 10 T cell receptor beta chains sequenced from one sample in a study of T cells after yellow fever vaccination. MiXCR was run by TCRdb on the 5' RACE reads, yielding one entry per CDR3 protein. This repertoire shows some 250,000 distinct CDR3 sequences, around 3.5% found once; its top ten account for over 15%. Material: PBMCs, obtained 15 days after the yellow fever booster vaccination. The receptors derive from a man aged 18 to 29 who received the YFV17D yellow fever vaccine.

This clonotype was observed many times. V gene TRBV20-1 combines with J gene TRBJ2-2; 12 bases match TRBD2. This CDR3 contains 16 residues. The ends lost 7 bases at V and 2 bases at J; junction bases unmatched: 8. Germline assignment: CDR1 DFQATT and CDR2 SNEGSKA (reference sequence). CDR3 DNA sequence: TGCAGTGTCTCACTAGCGGGGGGACCCAACACCGGGGAGCTGTTTTTT. Amino acids: CSVSLAGGPNTGELFF.

This clonotype was seen repeatedly, ten times or more. This chain joins TRBV4-1 and TRBJ1-3; D unclear. CDR3 size: 13 residues. The V gene lost 4 bases and the J gene lost 2 bases, with 6 bases spanning the gap. From germline, CDR1 is MGHRA and CDR2 YSYEKL. CDR3 in DNA: TGCGCCAGCAGCCCTATCCCTGGAAACACCATATATTTT. It is translated as CASSPIPGNTIYF.

In its sample, this clonotype was seen many times. This sequence joins TRBV4-1 and TRBJ2-7; TRBD1 matches 7 bases. The germline V gene encodes CDR1 MGHRA and CDR2 YSYEKL. Trimming removed 5 bases from V and 2 bases from J; junction bases left unmatched: 6. CDR3 size: 14 residues. As DNA, the CDR3 is TGCGCCAGCAGCTATCAGGGGGAAACCTACGAGCAGTACTTC. Protein sequence: CASSYQGETYEQYF.

This clonotype occurred many times. The chain uses TRBV20-1 and TRBJ2-3; D uncertain. Germline CDR1 reads DFQATT; CDR2 reads SNEGSKA (reference sequence). With 3 bases removed from V and 0 bases from J, the gap between germline ends came to 13 bases. This CDR3 is 15 amino acids long. The CDR3 sequence is CSARETVTSTDTQYF. DNA for the CDR3: TGCAGTGCTAGGGAGACGGTTACTAGCACAGATACGCAGTATTTT.

This clonotype was seen repeatedly, ten times or more. The chain links TRBV20-1 to TRBJ2-1; D perhaps matches TRBD2 (5 bases). CDR3 size: 13 residues. V lost 4 bases and J 2 bases, leaving 9 bases between the germline ends. The V gene's germline CDR1 is DFQATT and CDR2 SNEGSKA (reference sequence). The CDR3 reads CSATTGTYNEQFF. The CDR3 region has the DNA TGCAGTGCTACCACCGGGACCTACAATGAGCAGTTCTTC.

This clonotype was seen many times. The genes are TRBV5-5 and TRBJ2-3; maybe TRBD1 (5 bases). The CDR3 spans 13 residues. The ends were cut back, 3 bases at V and 4 bases at J, with 9 bases in the middle. Germline V gene lookup returns CDR1 SGHKS and CDR2 YYEKEE (reference sequence). CDR3 DNA: TGTGCCAGCAGCTCGCAGACAGCAGATACGCAGTATTTT. It codes for CASSSQTADTQYF. The variable domain in full, completed from reference TRBV5-5 and TRBJ2-3, reads DAGVTQSPTHLIKTRGQQVTLRCSPISGHKSVSWYQQVLGQGPQFIFQYYEKEERGRGNFPDRFSARQFPNYSSELNVNALLLGDSALYLCASSSQTADTQYFGPGTRLTVL.

In this sample, this clonotype turned up many times. The gene calls are TRBV27 and TRBJ1-6; TRBD1 matches at 8 bases. The CDR3 runs to 16 residues. Germline V gene lookup returns CDR1 MNHEY and CDR2 SMNVEV (reference sequence). V lost 5 bases to trimming and J lost 7 bases; unmatched junction nucleotides: 10. The CDR3 loop reads CASSRDRGTRNSPLHF. The CDR3 bases are TGTGCCAGCAGTAGAGACAGGGGAACGAGGAATTCACCCCTCCACTTT.

Ten or more counts support this clonotype. One end of the junction is discordant with germline, which a read error may explain. The chain carries TRBV7-8 and TRBJ1-2; TRBD1 is a possible D gene (5 bases). Germline lookup yields CDR1 SGHVS and CDR2 FQNEAQ. This CDR3 has 16 amino acids. CDR3 sequence: CASSPTRVATNYGYTF. CDR3 coding DNA: TGTGCCAGCAGCCCCACCAGGGTAGCCACTAATTATGGCTACACCTTC.

The sample holds many counts of this clonotype. The chain has TRBV6-5 and TRBJ1-2; 8 bases map to TRBD1. CDR1 is MNHEY and CDR2 is SVGAGI in the germline V gene. This CDR3 has 18 amino acids. J gave up 8 bases and V 0 bases, and 17 bases lay outside the gene matches. The CDR3 DNA is TGTGCCAGCAGTTACTCGGCCCTGACCAGGACAGGGAAGGACGGCTACACCTTC. As protein: CASSYSALTRTGKDGYTF.

This clonotype has ten or more counts. The chain combines TRBV27 with TRBJ1-1; tentatively, D is TRBD1 (5 bases). This CDR3 region has 14 residues. Between the trimmed V and J ends, which lost 5 bases and 4 bases, there was a span of 14 bases. Germline lookup yields CDR1 MNHEY and CDR2 SMNVEV (reference sequence). In DNA form, the CDR3 reads TGTGCCAGCAGTCCCTGGTTCCAGGGCACTGAAGCTTTCTTT. Translated, it gives CASSPWFQGTEAFF.